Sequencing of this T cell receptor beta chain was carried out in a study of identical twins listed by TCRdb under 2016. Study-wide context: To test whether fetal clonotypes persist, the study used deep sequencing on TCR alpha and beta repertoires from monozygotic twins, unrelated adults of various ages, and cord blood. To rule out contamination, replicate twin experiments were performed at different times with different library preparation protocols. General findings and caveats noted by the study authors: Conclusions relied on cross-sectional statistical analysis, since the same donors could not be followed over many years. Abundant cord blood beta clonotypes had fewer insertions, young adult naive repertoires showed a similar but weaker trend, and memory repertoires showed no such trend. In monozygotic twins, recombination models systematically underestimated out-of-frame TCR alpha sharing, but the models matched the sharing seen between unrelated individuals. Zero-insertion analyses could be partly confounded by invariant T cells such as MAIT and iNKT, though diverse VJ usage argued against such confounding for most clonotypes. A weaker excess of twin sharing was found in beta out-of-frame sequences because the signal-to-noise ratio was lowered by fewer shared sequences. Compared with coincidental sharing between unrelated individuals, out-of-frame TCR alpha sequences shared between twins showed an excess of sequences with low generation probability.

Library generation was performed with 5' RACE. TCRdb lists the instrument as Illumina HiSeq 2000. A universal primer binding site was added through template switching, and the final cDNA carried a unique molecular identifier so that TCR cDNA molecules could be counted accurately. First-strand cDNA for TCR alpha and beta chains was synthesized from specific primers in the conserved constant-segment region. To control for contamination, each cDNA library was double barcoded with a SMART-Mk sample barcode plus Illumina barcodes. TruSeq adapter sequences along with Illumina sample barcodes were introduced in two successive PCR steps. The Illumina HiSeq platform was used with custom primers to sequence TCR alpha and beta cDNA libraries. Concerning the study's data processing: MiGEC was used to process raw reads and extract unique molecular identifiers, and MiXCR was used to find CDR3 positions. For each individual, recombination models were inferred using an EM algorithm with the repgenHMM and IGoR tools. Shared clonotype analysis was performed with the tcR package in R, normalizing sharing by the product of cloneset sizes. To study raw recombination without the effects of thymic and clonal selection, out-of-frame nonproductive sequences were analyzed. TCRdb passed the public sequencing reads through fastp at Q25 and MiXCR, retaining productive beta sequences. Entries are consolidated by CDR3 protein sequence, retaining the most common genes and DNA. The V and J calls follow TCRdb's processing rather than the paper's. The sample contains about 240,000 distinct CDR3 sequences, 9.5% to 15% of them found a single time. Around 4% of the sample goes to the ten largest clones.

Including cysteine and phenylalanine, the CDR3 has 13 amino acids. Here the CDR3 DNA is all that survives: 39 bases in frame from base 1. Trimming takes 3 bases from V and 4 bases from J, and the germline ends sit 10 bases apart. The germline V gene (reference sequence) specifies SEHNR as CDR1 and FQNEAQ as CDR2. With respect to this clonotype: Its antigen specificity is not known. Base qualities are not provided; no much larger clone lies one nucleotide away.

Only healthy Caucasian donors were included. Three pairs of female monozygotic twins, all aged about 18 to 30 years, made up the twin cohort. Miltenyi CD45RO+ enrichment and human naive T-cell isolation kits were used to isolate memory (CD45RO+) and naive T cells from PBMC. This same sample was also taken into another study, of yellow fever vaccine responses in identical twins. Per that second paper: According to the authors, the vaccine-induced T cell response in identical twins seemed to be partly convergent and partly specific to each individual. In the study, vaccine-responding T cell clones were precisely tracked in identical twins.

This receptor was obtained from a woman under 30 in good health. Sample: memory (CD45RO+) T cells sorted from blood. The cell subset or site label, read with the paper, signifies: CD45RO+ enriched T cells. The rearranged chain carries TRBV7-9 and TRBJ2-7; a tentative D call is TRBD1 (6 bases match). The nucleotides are TGTGCCAGCAGCTTGGGGGCTAATTACGAGCAGTACTTC. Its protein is CASSLGANYEQYF. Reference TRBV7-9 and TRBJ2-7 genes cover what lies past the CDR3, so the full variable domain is DTGVSQNPRHKITKRGQNVTFRCDPISEHNRLYWYRQTLGQGPEFLTYFQNEAQLEKSRLLSDRFSAERPKGSFSTLEIQRTEQGDSAMYLCASSLGANYEQYFGPGTRLTVT.